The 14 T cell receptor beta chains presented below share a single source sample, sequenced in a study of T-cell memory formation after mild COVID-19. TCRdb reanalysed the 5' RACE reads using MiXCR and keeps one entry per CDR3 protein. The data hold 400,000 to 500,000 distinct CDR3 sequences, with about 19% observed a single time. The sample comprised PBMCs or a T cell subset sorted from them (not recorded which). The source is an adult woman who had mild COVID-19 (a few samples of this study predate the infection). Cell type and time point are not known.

CDR3 protein: CASSYSTIAGEQFF. Here the CDR3 DNA reads TGTGCCAGCAGTTACTCGACAATCGCGGGTGAGCAGTTCTTC. The chain carries TRBV6-5 and TRBJ2-1, with D perhaps TRBD2 (5 bases). V lost 0 bases and J lost 9, with 12 bases in between. This CDR3 comprises 14 residues. Germline-derived CDR1 and CDR2 are MNHEY and SVGAGI.

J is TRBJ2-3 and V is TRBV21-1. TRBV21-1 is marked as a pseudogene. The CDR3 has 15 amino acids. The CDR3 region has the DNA TGTGCCAGCAGCAAAGTGAGAGACAGCACAGATACGCAGTATTTT. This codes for CASSKVRDSTDTQYF.

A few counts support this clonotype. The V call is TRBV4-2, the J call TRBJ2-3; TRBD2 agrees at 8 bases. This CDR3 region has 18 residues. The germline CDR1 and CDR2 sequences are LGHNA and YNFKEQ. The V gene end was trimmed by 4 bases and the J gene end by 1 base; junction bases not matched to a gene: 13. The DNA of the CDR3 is TGTGCCAGCAGCCCAAAAGGAGAAGCGGGGGATGGCACAGATACGCAGTATTTT. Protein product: CASSPKGEAGDGTDTQYF.

The CDR3 spells CAIRDRPNTEAFF. Written as DNA, the CDR3 is TGTGCCATCAGGGATCGTCCGAACACTGAAGCTTTCTTT. The rearrangement uses TRBV10-3 and TRBJ1-1; D not certain. The length of the CDR3 is 13 residues. The germline V gene encodes CDR1 ENHRY and CDR2 SYGVKD. The V end was cut by 6 bases, the J end by 1 base, with 9 bases between.

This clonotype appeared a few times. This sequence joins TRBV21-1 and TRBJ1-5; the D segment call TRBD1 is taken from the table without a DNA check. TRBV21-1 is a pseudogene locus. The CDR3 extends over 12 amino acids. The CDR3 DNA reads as TGTGCCAGCAGGACAGACAGTCAGCCCCAGCATTTT. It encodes CASRTDSQPQHF.

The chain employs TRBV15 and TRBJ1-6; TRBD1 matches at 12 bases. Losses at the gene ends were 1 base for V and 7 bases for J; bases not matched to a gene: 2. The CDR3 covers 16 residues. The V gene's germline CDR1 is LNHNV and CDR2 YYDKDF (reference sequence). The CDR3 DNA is TGTGCCACCAGCAGAGGGGACAGGGGGCAAAATTCACCCCTCCACTTT. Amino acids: CATSRGDRGQNSPLHF.

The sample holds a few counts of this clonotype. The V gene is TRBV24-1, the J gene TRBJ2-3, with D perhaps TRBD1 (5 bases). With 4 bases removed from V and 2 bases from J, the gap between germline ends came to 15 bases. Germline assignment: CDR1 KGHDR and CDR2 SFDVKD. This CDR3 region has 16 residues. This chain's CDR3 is CATSDPETGTTDTQYF. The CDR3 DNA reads TGTGCCACCAGTGACCCCGAAACAGGAACCACAGATACGCAGTATTTT.

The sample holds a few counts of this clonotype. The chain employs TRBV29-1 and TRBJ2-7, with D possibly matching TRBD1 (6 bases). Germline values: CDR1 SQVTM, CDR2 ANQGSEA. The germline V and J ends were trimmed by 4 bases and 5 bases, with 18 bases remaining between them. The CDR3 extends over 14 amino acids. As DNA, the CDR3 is TGCAGCGTTGGTCGCAGGGGCGAGGGGGACGAGCAGTACTTC. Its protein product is CSVGRRGEGDEQYF.

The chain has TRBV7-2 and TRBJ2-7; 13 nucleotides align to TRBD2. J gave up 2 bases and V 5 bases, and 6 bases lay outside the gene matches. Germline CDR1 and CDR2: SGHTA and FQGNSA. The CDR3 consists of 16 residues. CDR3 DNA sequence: TGTGCCAGCAGCACTAGACTAGCGGGGGGTGCCTACGAGCAGTACTTC. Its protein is CASSTRLAGGAYEQYF.

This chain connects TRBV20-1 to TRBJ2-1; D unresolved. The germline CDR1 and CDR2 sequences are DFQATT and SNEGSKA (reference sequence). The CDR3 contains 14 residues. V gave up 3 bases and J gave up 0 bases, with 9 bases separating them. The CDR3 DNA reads TGCAGTGCTAGCCTATTGGCCTCCTACAATGAGCAGTTCTTC. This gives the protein CSASLLASYNEQFF.

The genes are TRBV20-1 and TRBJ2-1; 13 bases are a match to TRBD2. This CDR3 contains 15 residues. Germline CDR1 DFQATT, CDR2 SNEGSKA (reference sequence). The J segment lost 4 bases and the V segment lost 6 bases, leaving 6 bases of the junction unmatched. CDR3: CSARLAGGYYNEQFF. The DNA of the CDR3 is TGCAGTGCCCGACTAGCGGGGGGCTATTACAATGAGCAGTTCTTC.

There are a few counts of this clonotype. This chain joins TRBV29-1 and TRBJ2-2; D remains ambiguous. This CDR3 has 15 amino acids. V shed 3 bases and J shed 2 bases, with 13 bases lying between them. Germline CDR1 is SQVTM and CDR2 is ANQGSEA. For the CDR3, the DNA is TGCAGCGTTGATTTGGGGTCCATTAACACCGGGGAGCTGTTTTTT. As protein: CSVDLGSINTGELFF.

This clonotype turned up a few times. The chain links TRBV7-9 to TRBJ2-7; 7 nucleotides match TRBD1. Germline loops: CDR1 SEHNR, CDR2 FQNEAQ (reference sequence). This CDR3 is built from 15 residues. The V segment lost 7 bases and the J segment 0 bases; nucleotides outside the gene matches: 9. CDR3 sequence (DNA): TGTGCCAGCAACAGGGGCAGTACGAGCTCCTACGAGCAGTACTTC. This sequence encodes CASNRGSTSSYEQYF.

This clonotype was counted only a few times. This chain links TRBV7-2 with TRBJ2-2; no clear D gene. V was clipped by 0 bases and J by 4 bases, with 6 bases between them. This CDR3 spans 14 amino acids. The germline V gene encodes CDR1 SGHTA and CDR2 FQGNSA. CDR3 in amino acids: CASSLAIRTGELFF. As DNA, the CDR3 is TGTGCCAGCAGCTTAGCTATCCGCACCGGGGAGCTGTTTTTT.